This TCR beta chain was recorded in a study of identical twins. TCRdb processed the 5' RACE reads anew with MiXCR; each CDR3 protein has one entry. This table holds 450,000 or so distinct CDR3 sequences, roughly 24% found once. The same data also contributed to another study, on T cells expressing NK-cell markers. That study reports: HCMV specificity was not established for the expanded NKG2C+ T cell clones.

The sequence came from a woman aged 18-30 years in good health. Sequencing used CD4+ T cells sorted from blood.

Here the CDR3 reads CATDSAGNTIYF. DNA of the CDR3: TGTGCCACCGACAGTGCTGGAAACACCATATATTTT. The chain has TRBV6-1 and TRBJ1-3, with D maybe TRBD1 (5 bases). CDR1 MNHNS and CDR2 SASEGT come from the germline V gene. V lost 10 bases to trimming and J lost 2 bases, with 9 bases between them. The CDR3 consists of 12 residues.